This T cell receptor beta chain was sequenced in a study of T cell responses to AZD1222 COVID-19 vaccine. Sequencing was performed with immunoSEQ multiplex PCR; in TCRdb, only in-frame clones are kept and a portion is missing. The table records over 100,000 clones, around nine tenths of them present only once. The ends were cut back, 5 bases at V and 2 bases at J, with 12 bases in the middle. The germline V gene has CDR1 SNHLY and CDR2 FYNNEI. This CDR3 contains 14 residues. The TCR sequence derives from an adult in good health. Sequences were derived from peripheral blood, sampled on day 0 of AZD1222 vaccination. The chain recombines TRBV2 with TRBJ1-1, with D possibly being TRBD1 (6 bases). The CDR3 spells CASSPGQFNTEAFF. The CDR3 nucleotides are TGTGCCAGCAGTCCCGGACAGTTTAACACTGAAGCTTTCTTT. The full variable domain, in which reference TRBV2 and TRBJ1-1 provide the parts outside the CDR3, is EPEVTQTPSHQVTQMGQEVILRCVPISNHLYFYWYRQILGQKVEFLVSFYNNEISEKSEIFDDQFSVERPDGSNFTLKIRSTKLEDSAMYFCASSPGQFNTEAFFGQGTRLTVV.